This T cell receptor (beta chain) was identified in a study of blood T cells in healthy people across ages. Study overall: The template switching approach captured approximately one barcoded beta molecule for every two T cells. The study's findings and limits: Naive T cell percentage showed a strong correlation with the diversity of TCR beta. Diversity of TCR beta per million T cells declined in a roughly linear way with age.

Per sample, a minimum of 6.5 million PBMCs were isolated. Combining a sample-barcoded 5' primer with a J-beta primer mix, a second PCR ran for roughly 7 to 12 cycles. TCRdb recomputed calls from the 5' RACE reads with MiXCR, one row per CDR3 protein. The data contain about 1.5 million distinct CDR3 sequences, approximately 38% of them singletons. This clonotype has ten or more counts. The antigen remains undetermined. Sequencing used blood. The clonotype was recovered from a woman under 30 in good health.

CDR3 nucleotides: TGTGCCAGCAGCCTAAGGGCCGGGATTTATGGCTACACCTTC. Its protein product is CASSLRAGIYGYTF. The chain joins TRBV7-8 to TRBJ1-2; D remains ambiguous. Germline V lookup: CDR1 SGHVS, CDR2 FQNEAQ. V was cut by 5 bases and J by 5 bases, with 15 bases left in between. The CDR3 is 14 amino acids.